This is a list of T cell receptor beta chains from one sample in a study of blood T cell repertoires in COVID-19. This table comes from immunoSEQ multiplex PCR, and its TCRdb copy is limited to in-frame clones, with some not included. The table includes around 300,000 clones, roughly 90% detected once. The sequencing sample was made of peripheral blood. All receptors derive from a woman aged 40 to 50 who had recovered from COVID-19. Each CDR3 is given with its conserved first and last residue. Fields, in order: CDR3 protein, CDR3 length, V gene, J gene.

CDR3aa: CASSLGQGIPDTQYF
len: 15
v_gene: TRBV27
j_gene: TRBJ2-3

CDR3aa: CASSLLGAFYEQYF
len: 14
v_gene: TRBV5-1
j_gene: TRBJ2-7

CDR3aa: CASSQAASSEQYF
len: 13
v_gene: TRBV4-2
j_gene: TRBJ2-7

CDR3aa: CASSLVGTGAYEGQYF
len: 16
v_gene: TRBV5-6
j_gene: TRBJ2-7

CDR3aa: CASSLAGTSGRAHEQFF
len: 17
v_gene: TRBV7-9
j_gene: TRBJ2-1

CDR3aa: CASAPRGGDYVGGELFF
len: 17
v_gene: TRBV12-5
j_gene: TRBJ2-2

CDR3aa: CASSLSGHMNTEAFF
len: 15
v_gene: TRBV28
j_gene: TRBJ1-1

CDR3aa: CASSVVGQGGTEAFF
len: 15
v_gene: TRBV9
j_gene: TRBJ1-1

CDR3aa: CASSGTGEDTQYF
len: 13
v_gene: TRBV7-3
j_gene: TRBJ2-3

CDR3aa: CATEMVVGGPQHF
len: 13
v_gene: TRBV6-5
j_gene: TRBJ1-5

CDR3aa: CASSLGGGGRNQPQHF
len: 16
v_gene: TRBV13
j_gene: TRBJ1-5

CDR3aa: CAWSSRLAGLSGANVLTF
len: 18
v_gene: TRBV30
j_gene: TRBJ2-6

CDR3aa: CASGRAGGPYEQYF
len: 14
v_gene: TRBV28
j_gene: TRBJ2-7

CDR3aa: CASSFPRTDRGGYTF
len: 15
v_gene: TRBV6-5
j_gene: TRBJ1-2

CDR3aa: CASSQDIRDRGQGTQYF
len: 17
v_gene: TRBV3-1/TRBV3-2
j_gene: TRBJ2-5

CDR3aa: CASSSPGRYEQYF
len: 13
v_gene: TRBV19
j_gene: TRBJ2-7

CDR3aa: CASSLELAEPYEQYF
len: 15
v_gene: TRBV7-6
j_gene: TRBJ2-7

CDR3aa: CASSVSHRLMGGYTF
len: 15
v_gene: TRBV28
j_gene: TRBJ1-2

CDR3aa: CASSDPGENEQFF
len: 13
v_gene: TRBV10-1
j_gene: TRBJ2-1

CDR3aa: CASSFRDRSTGELFF
len: 15
v_gene: TRBV5-6
j_gene: TRBJ2-2

CDR3aa: CASSLESPRTGELFF
len: 15
v_gene: TRBV27
j_gene: TRBJ2-2

CDR3aa: CASSFPRGGKGHYEQYF
len: 17
v_gene: TRBV12-1
j_gene: TRBJ2-7

CDR3aa: CASNPGVLDEQYF
len: 13
v_gene: TRBV2
j_gene: TRBJ2-7

CDR3aa: CASSPTSGRNTGELFF
len: 16
v_gene: TRBV11-2
j_gene: TRBJ2-2

CDR3aa: CASSLPASPRGYNEQFF
len: 17
v_gene: TRBV7-2
j_gene: TRBJ2-1

CDR3aa: CASTRLSGNTIYF
len: 13
v_gene: TRBV19
j_gene: TRBJ1-3

CDR3aa: CAISEPGRLAGNEQFF
len: 16
v_gene: TRBV10-3
j_gene: TRBJ2-1

CDR3aa: CASSSGSAQWSGTSGWQYF
len: 19
v_gene: TRBV27
j_gene: TRBJ2-3

CDR3aa: CASSSKKTSGPSSYNEQFF
len: 19
v_gene: TRBV5-1
j_gene: TRBJ2-1

CDR3aa: CAWSVKGGPQHF
len: 12
v_gene: TRBV30
j_gene: TRBJ1-5

CDR3aa: CASSTSGSRSYEQYF
len: 15
v_gene: TRBV27
j_gene: TRBJ2-7

CDR3aa: CATSDLSGGLGNEQFF
len: 16
v_gene: TRBV24-1
j_gene: TRBJ2-1

CDR3aa: CASSSTRAGTGSDTQYF
len: 17
v_gene: TRBV19
j_gene: TRBJ2-3

CDR3aa: CASSLSGASESYEQYF
len: 16
v_gene: TRBV27
j_gene: TRBJ2-7

CDR3aa: CASSPGTGATDTQYF
len: 15
v_gene: TRBV6-5
j_gene: TRBJ2-3

CDR3aa: CATSDRTEYGYTF
len: 13
v_gene: TRBV24-1
j_gene: TRBJ1-2

CDR3aa: CATSRQGDTEAFF
len: 13
v_gene: TRBV15
j_gene: TRBJ1-1

CDR3aa: CASSEGQGAGGEQFF
len: 15
v_gene: TRBV10-1
j_gene: TRBJ2-1

CDR3aa: CASSLPDRAETQYF
len: 14
v_gene: TRBV28
j_gene: TRBJ2-5

CDR3aa: CASSQDARPGETQYF
len: 15
v_gene: TRBV3-1/TRBV3-2
j_gene: TRBJ2-5